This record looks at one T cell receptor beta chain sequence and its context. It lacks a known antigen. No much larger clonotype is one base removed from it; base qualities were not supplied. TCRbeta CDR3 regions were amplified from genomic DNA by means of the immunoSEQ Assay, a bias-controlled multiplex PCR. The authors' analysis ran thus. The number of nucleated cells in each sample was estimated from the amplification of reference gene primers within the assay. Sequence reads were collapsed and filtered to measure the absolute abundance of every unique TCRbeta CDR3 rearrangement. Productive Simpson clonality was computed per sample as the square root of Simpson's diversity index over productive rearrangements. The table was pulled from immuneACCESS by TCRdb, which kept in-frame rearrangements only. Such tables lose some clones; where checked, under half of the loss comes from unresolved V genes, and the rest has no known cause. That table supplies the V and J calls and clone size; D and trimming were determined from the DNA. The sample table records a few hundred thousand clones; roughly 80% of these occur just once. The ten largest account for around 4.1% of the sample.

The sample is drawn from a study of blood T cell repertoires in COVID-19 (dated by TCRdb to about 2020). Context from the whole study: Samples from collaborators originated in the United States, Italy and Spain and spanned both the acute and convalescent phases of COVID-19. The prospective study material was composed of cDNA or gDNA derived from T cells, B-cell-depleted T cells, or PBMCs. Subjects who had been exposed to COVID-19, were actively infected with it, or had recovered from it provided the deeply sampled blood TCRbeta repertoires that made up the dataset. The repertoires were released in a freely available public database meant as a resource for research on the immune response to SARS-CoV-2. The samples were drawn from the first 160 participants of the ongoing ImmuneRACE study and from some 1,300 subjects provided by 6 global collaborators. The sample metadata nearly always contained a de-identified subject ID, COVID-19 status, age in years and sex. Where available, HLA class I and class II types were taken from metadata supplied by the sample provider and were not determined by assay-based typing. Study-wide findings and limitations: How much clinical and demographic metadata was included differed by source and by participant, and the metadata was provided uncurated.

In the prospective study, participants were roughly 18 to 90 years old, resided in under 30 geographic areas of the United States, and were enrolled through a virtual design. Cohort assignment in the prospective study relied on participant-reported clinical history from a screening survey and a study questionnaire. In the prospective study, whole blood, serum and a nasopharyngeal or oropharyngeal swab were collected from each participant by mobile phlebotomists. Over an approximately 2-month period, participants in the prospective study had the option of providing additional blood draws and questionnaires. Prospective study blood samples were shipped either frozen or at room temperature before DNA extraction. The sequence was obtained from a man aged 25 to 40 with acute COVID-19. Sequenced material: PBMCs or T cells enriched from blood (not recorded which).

This receptor has the CDR3 CASSIPGGGSPLHF. The nucleotides read TGTGCCAGTAGTATACCAGGGGGTGGATCACCCCTCCACTTT. The rearrangement joined TRBV19 to TRBJ1-6; the junction holds 7 bases that match TRBD1. Based on the germline V gene (reference sequence), the CDR1 and CDR2 sequences are LNHDA and SQIVND. Including the terminal cysteine and phenylalanine, the CDR3 comprises 14 residues. The CDR3 DNA has 42 bases and is translated from base 1. V is cut back by 2 bases and J by 10 bases, with 5 bases in the junction unmatched.